These 3 T cell receptor beta chains originate from one sample sequenced in a study of tissue T cells after allogeneic stem cell transplantation. Measured with immunoSEQ multiplex PCR; TCRdb has only the in-frame clones, and not every one. The data show about 50,000 clones, roughly 73% seen once. The sequencing sample was made of sorted cells pooled from one or two spleens. The source of these receptors is a pool of C57BL/6 mice in good health.

A remark on this clone: The genes are named according to mouse. The read ends 1 residue early relative to the CDR3; the germline J gene fills the gap. The rearrangement joins TRBV13-1 to TRBJ2-1; the D gene is possibly TRBD2 (6 bases). Germline assignment: CDR1 NSHNY and CDR2 SYGAGN. Trimming left V 3 bases short and J 7 bases short, with 17 bases between. The CDR3 is 15 residues long. The sequenced CDR3 bases are TGTGCCAGCAGTGCGCCGTCTGGGGTCGGGGCTGAGCAGTTC. Translation gives CASSAPSGVGAEQF. The full-length CDR3 reads as CASSAPSGVGAEQFF.

This clone has just a few counts. Genes here carry mouse names. Read coverage stops 1 residue before the CDR3 terminus; the germline J gene supplies the remainder. This sequence joins TRBV3 and TRBJ2-7, with 9 positions matching TRBD1. The CDR3 consists of 12 residues. Germline-derived CDR1 and CDR2 are SNHLY and FYNGKV (reference sequence). V was clipped by 5 bases and J by 6 bases; unmatched bases: 2. Here the CDR3 reads CASSTGGGEQYF. CDR3 DNA (partial): TGTGCCAGCAGCACAGGGGGCGGTGAACAGTAC.

As to this clone: Gene and germline names: mouse. The CDR3 is cut off 1 residue early in the read; its end comes from the germline J gene. V and J are TRBV3 and TRBJ2-7; D is unresolved. Germline V gene sequence: CDR1 SNHLY, CDR2 FYNGKV (reference sequence). CDR3 length: 11 amino acids. Trimming left V 3 bases short and J 0 bases short, with 0 bases between. Partial CDR3 DNA: TGTGCCAGCAGCTTCTCCTATGAACAGTAC. Its protein is CASSFSYEQY. The CDR3 in full is CASSFSYEQYF. The variable domain in full, completed from reference TRBV3 and TRBJ2-7, reads GPKVLQIPSHQIIDMGQMVTLNCDPVSNHLYFYWYKQILGQQMEFLVNFYNGKVMEKSKLFKDQFSVERPDGSYFTLKIQPTALEDSAVYFCASSFSYEQYFGPGTRLTVL.